This TCR beta chain was observed in a study of T cells in localized non-small cell lung cancer. Findings and limits, study-wide: Adjacent lung exhibited a median of 57 among the 100 most abundant tumor clones. Peak T cell clonality was found in uninvolved adjacent lung, exceeding tumor.

In this sample, this clone turned up a few times. No antigen is known for it. Clones were read by immunoSEQ multiplex PCR, and TCRdb kept only the in-frame ones, dropping some. The table has fewer than 15,000 clones, about 28% seen once. Germline values: CDR1 SGHNT, CDR2 YENEEA. The ends were cut back, 1 base at V and 1 base at J, with 11 bases in the middle. CDR3 length equals 17 residues. The sequence derives from a female donor of 60 years or more with stage I lung adenocarcinoma. The input for sequencing was lung tumor tissue, taken before any cancer treatment. The chain carries TRBV11-3 and TRBJ2-6; no firm D call. In DNA, the CDR3 is TGTGCCAGCAGCTTAGGAGCAGGATTTTCTGGGGCCAACGTCCTGACTTTC. Translation: CASSLGAGFSGANVLTF. The full variable domain, its missing parts supplied by reference TRBV11-3 and TRBJ2-6, is EAGVVQSPRYKIIEKKQPVAFWCNPISGHNTLYWYLQNLGQGPELLIRYENEEAVDDSQLPKDRFSAERLKGVDSTLKIQPAELGDSAVYLCASSLGAGFSGANVLTFGAGSRLTVL.